Listed below are T cell receptor beta chains from one sample, sequenced in a study of blood T cell repertoires in COVID-19. Some clones are missing from TCRdb's copy, which holds only in-frame ones; the method was immunoSEQ multiplex PCR. The profile shows around 70,000 clones, around 87% of them singletons. What was sequenced was peripheral blood. Receptors were obtained from a woman of 80 years or more with active or convalescent COVID-19. Both conserved end residues are part of each CDR3. D genes are given only for firm matches. A clone size is listed for some rows: how often the clone was seen (once, few, many), or a class if it is expanded.

V	D	size	J	CDR3	DNA
TRBV5-1	-	-	TRBJ2-1	CASSLEDSSDKQFF	TGCGCCAGCAGCTTGGAGGACAGCTCAGACAAGCAGTTCTTC
TRBV19	TRBD2	-	TRBJ2-3	CASIPRTSGRTDTQYF	TGTGCCAGTATCCCCCGGACTAGCGGGAGAACAGATACGCAGTATTTT
TRBV9	-	-	TRBJ2-4	CASSVGPENIQYF	TGTGCCAGCAGCGTAGGGCCAGAAAACATTCAGTACTTC
TRBV3-1/TRBV3-2	-	-	TRBJ2-3	CASSQVPGSDTQYF	TGTGCCAGCAGCCAAGTCCCTGGCTCAGATACGCAGTATTTT
TRBV9	TRBD2	-	TRBJ2-1	CASSVGLRGGVFNEQFF	TGTGCCAGCAGCGTCGGGCTGCGGGGGGGCGTATTTAATGAGCAGTTCTTC
TRBV19	TRBD1	-	TRBJ1-1	CASRDTGGTEAFF	TGTGCCAGTAGGGACACAGGGGGCACTGAAGCTTTCTTT
TRBV18	-	-	TRBJ2-2	CASSPSPRGGTGELFF	TGTGCCAGCTCACCAAGTCCGCGGGGAGGAACCGGGGAGCTGTTTTTT
TRBV4-1	TRBD1	-	TRBJ1-5	CASSWDRGNQPQHF	TGCGCCAGCAGCTGGGACAGGGGGAATCAGCCCCAGCATTTT
TRBV10-2	-	-	TRBJ1-4	CASRSRGSGGEKLFF	TGCGCCAGTAGGAGTCGTGGGAGTGGTGGTGAAAAACTGTTTTTT
TRBV18	-	-	TRBJ2-7	CASSQPSSYEQYF	TGTGCCAGCTCGCAACCGAGCTCCTACGAGCAGTACTTC
TRBV6-5	TRBD1	-	TRBJ2-7	CASRDRVPTYEQYF	TGTGCCAGCAGAGACAGGGTCCCTACCTACGAGCAGTACTTC
TRBV3-1/TRBV3-2	-	few	TRBJ1-5	CASSQAPEARGSNQPQHF	TGTGCCAGCAGCCAAGCCCCCGAAGCCAGGGGTAGCAATCAGCCCCAGCATTTT
TRBV28	-	-	TRBJ1-4	CASAWREGTKEKLFF	TGTGCCAGCGCCTGGAGGGAGGGGACGAAGGAAAAACTGTTTTTT
TRBV28	TRBD1	-	TRBJ1-2	CASSGTGVYGYTF	TGTGCCAGCTCCGGGACAGGGGTCTATGGCTACACCTTC
TRBV6-5	TRBD1	-	TRBJ2-7	CASRKTGVPEQYF	TGTGCCAGCAGGAAAACAGGGGTACCCGAGCAGTACTTC
TRBV19	-	-	TRBJ2-7	CASSPRGAGTYEQYF	TGTGCCAGTAGTCCCCGGGGGGCAGGGACCTACGAGCAGTACTTC
TRBV2	TRBD1	once	TRBJ1-2	CASLIAGTVPLGYTF	TGTGCCAGCCTCATTGCCGGGACAGTACCTTTAGGCTACACCTTC
TRBV4-2	-	-	TRBJ1-6	CASSQYSRDNHTPLHF	TGTGCCAGCAGCCAATATAGCCGGGACAACCACACTCCCCTCCACTTT
TRBV11-1	TRBD2	few	TRBJ2-3	CASSLGLAGAQLYF	TGTGCCAGCAGCTTAGGACTAGCGGGGGCCCAGTTGTATTTT
TRBV5-1	-	-	TRBJ1-1	CASSSGSKDTEAFF	TGCGCCAGCAGTTCTGGGAGTAAGGACACTGAAGCTTTCTTT
TRBV7-2	TRBD2	-	TRBJ2-1	CASSLVGTSGYNEQFF	TGTGCCAGCAGCTTAGTTGGCACTAGCGGTTACAATGAGCAGTTCTTC
TRBV7-2	TRBD2	few	TRBJ2-3	CASSLAGASTDTQYF	TGTGCCAGCAGTCTAGCGGGGGCTAGCACAGATACGCAGTATTTT
TRBV6-5	TRBD1	-	TRBJ1-2	CASSRDRGTGYTF	TGTGCCAGCAGTCGGGACAGGGGCACTGGCTACACCTTC
TRBV11-2	-	-	TRBJ1-5	CASSSLGTIPQPQHF	TGTGCCAGCAGCTCGCTTGGGACAATACCTCAGCCCCAGCATTTT
TRBV3-1/TRBV3-2	TRBD1	-	TRBJ2-1	CASSQPGTGWNEQFF	TGTGCCAGCAGCCAACCCGGGACAGGGTGGAATGAGCAGTTCTTC
TRBV7-2	TRBD1	-	TRBJ2-5	CASSLGDRAWGETQYF	TGTGCCAGCAGCTTAGGGGACAGGGCTTGGGGAGAGACCCAGTACTTC
TRBV5-1	-	-	TRBJ2-7	CASSTGGGLSYEQYF	TGCGCCAGCAGCACTGGCGGGGGCCTCTCCTACGAGCAGTACTTC
TRBV30	-	-	TRBJ1-1	CACAFGGIRGTEAFF	TGTGCCTGCGCTTTCGGGGGGATTAGGGGCACTGAAGCTTTCTTT
TRBV19	-	once	TRBJ1-5	CASSIDDSSNQPQHF	TGTGCCAGTAGTATAGACGACAGCAGCAATCAGCCCCAGCATTTT
TRBV7-2	TRBD2	-	TRBJ2-3	CASSLGGLAGTDTQYF	TGTGCCAGCAGCTTAGGCGGACTAGCGGGGACAGATACGCAGTATTTT
TRBV1	-	once	TRBJ1-4	CTSSRQDEKLFF	TGCACCAGCAGCCGACAGGATGAAAAACTGTTTTTT
TRBV6-5	-	-	TRBJ1-2	CASSYSIGGLTYGYTF	TGTGCCAGCAGTTACTCGATAGGAGGGCTGACGTATGGCTACACCTTC
TRBV28	TRBD2	once	TRBJ2-7	CASRDSGGATRWYF	TGTGCCAGCAGGGATAGCGGGGGGGCGACTCGATGGTACTTC
TRBV7-9	-	once	TRBJ1-4	CASSLGTVNEKLFF	TGTGCCAGCAGCTTAGGGACAGTCAATGAAAAACTGTTTTTT
TRBV3-1/TRBV3-2	-	-	TRBJ1-5	CASSQDRHRSPDQPQHF	TGTGCCAGCAGCCAAGATCGTCACAGAAGTCCGGATCAGCCCCAGCATTTT
TRBV10-1	TRBD2	-	TRBJ2-1	CASRPRRFRGDNEQFF	TGCGCCAGCAGACCTCGCCGGTTCCGGGGGGATAATGAGCAGTTCTTC
TRBV5-1	-	-	TRBJ2-7	CASSLDLYEQYF	TGCGCCAGCAGCCTAGACCTCTACGAGCAGTACTTC
TRBV19	-	-	TRBJ2-7	CASSEGKGSGKQYF	TGTGCCAGTAGTGAGGGTAAAGGTTCGGGCAAGCAGTACTTC
TRBV5-6	TRBD2	-	TRBJ2-1	CASSRITSGGASEQFF	TGTGCCAGCAGCAGGATTACTAGCGGGGGGGCCAGTGAGCAGTTCTTC
TRBV12-2	-	-	TRBJ2-7	CASRSRPESSTYEQYF	TGTGCAAGTCGCTCTCGCCCCGAGAGTTCCACCTACGAGCAGTACTTC
TRBV29-1	-	-	TRBJ1-2	CSVKAYRERSYGYTF	TGCAGCGTTAAAGCCTACAGGGAAAGGTCCTATGGCTACACCTTC
TRBV4-3	-	-	TRBJ1-3	CASSHGRGLRTGNTIYF	TGCGCCAGCAGCCACGGAAGGGGACTTCGAACTGGAAACACCATATATTTT
TRBV19	-	-	TRBJ2-2	CASSIGQEGGNTGELFF	TGTGCCAGTAGTATAGGTCAGGAAGGGGGTAACACCGGGGAGCTGTTTTTT
TRBV6-5	-	-	TRBJ2-4	CASRGRSAKNIQYF	TGTGCCAGCAGGGGGCGGTCGGCCAAAAACATTCAGTACTTC
TRBV7-8	-	-	TRBJ2-5	CASSSTSVGKETQYF	TGTGCCAGCAGCTCCACGTCGGTGGGCAAAGAGACCCAGTACTTC
TRBV2	-	-	TRBJ1-2	CASSADAAGANYGYTF	TGTGCCAGCAGTGCTGACGCGGCCGGAGCTAACTATGGCTACACCTTC
TRBV19	-	-	TRBJ1-2	CASSISAVYGYTF	TGTGCCAGTAGTATTTCTGCGGTATATGGCTACACCTTC
TRBV7-2	TRBD1	-	TRBJ1-1	CASSFADRGYTEAFF	TGTGCCAGCAGCTTCGCAGACAGGGGTTACACTGAAGCTTTCTTT
TRBV15	TRBD1	-	TRBJ1-4	CATSRGPGTGEKLFF	TGTGCCACCAGCAGAGGGCCGGGGACAGGGGAAAAACTGTTTTTT
TRBV9	TRBD1	-	TRBJ2-3	CASSAWTGAADTQYF	TGTGCCAGCAGCGCTTGGACAGGGGCCGCAGATACGCAGTATTTT
TRBV3-1/TRBV3-2	-	-	TRBJ1-6	CASSQDYRSPLHF	TGTGCCAGCAGCCAAGACTATCGTTCACCCCTCCACTTT
TRBV6-2/TRBV6-3	TRBD1	once	TRBJ2-6	CASSPRTGVFSGANVLTF	TGTGCCAGCAGTCCGCGGACAGGGGTCTTCTCTGGGGCCAACGTCCTGACTTTC
TRBV30	TRBD1	once	TRBJ1-5	CAWRGQPNQPQHF	TGTGCCTGGAGGGGACAGCCGAATCAGCCCCAGCATTTT
TRBV2	TRBD2	-	TRBJ2-3	CASTQVAGVTDTQYF	TGTGCCAGCACACAAGTAGCGGGGGTCACAGATACGCAGTATTTT
TRBV11-2	-	once	TRBJ1-6	CASRSSSYNSPLHF	TGTGCCAGCAGGTCGAGCTCCTATAATTCACCCCTCCACTTT
TRBV6-2/TRBV6-3	-	-	TRBJ1-2	CASSARPGSNYGYTF	TGTGCCAGCAGCGCACGTCCAGGGTCTAACTATGGCTACACCTTC
TRBV5-6	-	-	TRBJ1-6	CASSLEGVGADNSPLHF	TGTGCCAGCAGCCTGGAAGGCGTGGGGGCGGATAATTCACCCCTCCACTTT
TRBV30	-	-	TRBJ1-4	CAWSVQGWEKLFF	TGTGCCTGGAGTGTACAGGGATGGGAAAAACTGTTTTTT
TRBV30	-	-	TRBJ1-4	CACDLGGFTTNEKLFF	TGTGCCTGTGATCTAGGGGGTTTTACTACTAATGAAAAACTGTTTTTT
TRBV27	-	-	TRBJ1-5	CASSFEGVGNQPQHF	TGTGCCAGCAGTTTTGAAGGGGTCGGGAATCAGCCCCAGCATTTT